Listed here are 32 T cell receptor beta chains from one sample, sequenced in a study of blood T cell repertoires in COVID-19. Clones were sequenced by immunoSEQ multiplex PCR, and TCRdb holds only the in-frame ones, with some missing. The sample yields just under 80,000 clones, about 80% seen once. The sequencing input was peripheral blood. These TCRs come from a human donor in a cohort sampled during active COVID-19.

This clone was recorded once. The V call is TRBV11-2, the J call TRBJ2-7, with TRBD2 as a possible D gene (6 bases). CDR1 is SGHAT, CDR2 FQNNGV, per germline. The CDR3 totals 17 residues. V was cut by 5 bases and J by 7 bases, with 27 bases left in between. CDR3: CASSRRGKSQEREEQYF. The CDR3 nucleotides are TGTGCCAGCAGCCGGAGGGGAAAGTCTCAAGAAAGGGAAGAGCAGTACTTC.

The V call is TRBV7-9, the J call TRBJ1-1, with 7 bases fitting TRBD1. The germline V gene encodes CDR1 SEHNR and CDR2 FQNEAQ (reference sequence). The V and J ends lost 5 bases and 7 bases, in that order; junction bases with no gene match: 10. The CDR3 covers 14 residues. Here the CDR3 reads CASSPRQGSIEAFF. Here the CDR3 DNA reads TGTGCCAGCAGCCCTAGACAGGGAAGCATTGAAGCTTTCTTT.

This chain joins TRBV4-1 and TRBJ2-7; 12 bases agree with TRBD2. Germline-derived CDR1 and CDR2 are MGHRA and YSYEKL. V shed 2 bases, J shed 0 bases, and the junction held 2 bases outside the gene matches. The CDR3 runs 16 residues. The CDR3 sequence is CASSQRTSGTSYEQYF. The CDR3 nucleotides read TGCGCCAGCAGCCAAAGGACTAGCGGGACCTCCTACGAGCAGTACTTC.

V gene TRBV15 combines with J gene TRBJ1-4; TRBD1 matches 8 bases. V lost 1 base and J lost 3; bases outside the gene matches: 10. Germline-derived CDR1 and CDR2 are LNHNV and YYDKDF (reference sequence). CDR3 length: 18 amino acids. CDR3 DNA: TGTGCCACCAGCAGAGGCGCAGGGGGCGTATCACCTAATGAAAAACTGTTTTTT. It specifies CATSRGAGGVSPNEKLFF.

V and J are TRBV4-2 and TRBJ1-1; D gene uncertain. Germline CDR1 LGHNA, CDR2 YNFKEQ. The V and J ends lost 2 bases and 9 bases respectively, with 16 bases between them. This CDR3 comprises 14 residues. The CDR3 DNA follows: TGTGCCAGCAGCCAAAACAGTGATACCCGAAAAGCTTTCTTT. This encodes CASSQNSDTRKAFF.

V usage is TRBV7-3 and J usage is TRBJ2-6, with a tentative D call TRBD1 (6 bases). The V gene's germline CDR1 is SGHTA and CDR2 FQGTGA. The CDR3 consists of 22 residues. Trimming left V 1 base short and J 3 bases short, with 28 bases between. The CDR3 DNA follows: TGTGCCAGCAGCTTAAAGGCGGTACAGGGCCGTGAACTTACTCGTGGGGCCAACGTCCTGACTTTC. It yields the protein CASSLKAVQGRELTRGANVLTF.

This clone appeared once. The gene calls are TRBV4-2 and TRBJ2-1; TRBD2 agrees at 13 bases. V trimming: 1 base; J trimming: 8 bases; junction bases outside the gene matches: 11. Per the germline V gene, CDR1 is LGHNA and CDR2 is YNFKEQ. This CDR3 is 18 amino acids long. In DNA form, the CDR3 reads TGTGCCAGCAGCCAAGCGACTAGCGGGGGGAAGGGAATTTATGAGCAGTTCTTC. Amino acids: CASSQATSGGKGIYEQFF.

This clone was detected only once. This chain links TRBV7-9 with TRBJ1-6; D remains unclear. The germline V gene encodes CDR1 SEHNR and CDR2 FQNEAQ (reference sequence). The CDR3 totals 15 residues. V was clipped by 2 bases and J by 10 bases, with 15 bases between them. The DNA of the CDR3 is TGTGCCAGCAGCTTACGGGGAGAGGAGAGATCACCCCTCCACTTT. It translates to CASSLRGEERSPLHF.

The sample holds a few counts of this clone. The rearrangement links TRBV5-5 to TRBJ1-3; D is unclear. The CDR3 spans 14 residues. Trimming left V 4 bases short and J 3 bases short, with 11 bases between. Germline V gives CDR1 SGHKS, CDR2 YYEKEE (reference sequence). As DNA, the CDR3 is TGTGCCAGCAGCCTCCAGGCGAATGGAAACACCATATATTTT. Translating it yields CASSLQANGNTIYF.

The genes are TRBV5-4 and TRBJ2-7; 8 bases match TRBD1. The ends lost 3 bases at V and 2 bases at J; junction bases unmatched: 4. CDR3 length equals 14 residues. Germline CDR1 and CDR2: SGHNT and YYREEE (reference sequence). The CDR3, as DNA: TGTGCCAGCAGCTGGAACAGGGGGGCCTACGAGCAGTACTTC. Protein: CASSWNRGAYEQYF.

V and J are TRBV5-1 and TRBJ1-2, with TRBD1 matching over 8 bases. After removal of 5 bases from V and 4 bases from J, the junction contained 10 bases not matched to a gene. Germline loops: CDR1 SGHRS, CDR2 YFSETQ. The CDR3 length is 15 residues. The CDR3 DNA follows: TGCGCCAGCAGTTCGGCGACCCAGGGGGCCTATGGCTACACCTTC. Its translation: CASSSATQGAYGYTF.

DNA for the CDR3: TGCGCCAGCAGCTTGGCCGGGACAGGAGGGGGTTATGGCTACACCTTC. Its translation: CASSLAGTGGGYGYTF. This chain uses TRBV5-1 with TRBJ1-2; 8 nucleotides agree with TRBD1. Trimming cost V 0 bases and J 5 bases; bases outside gene matches: 9. The germline V gene has CDR1 SGHRS and CDR2 YFSETQ. The CDR3 extends over 16 amino acids.

The CDR3 DNA reads as TGTGCCAGCAGTTTGAGAACAGGGTACCAGCCCCAGCATTTT. Its translation: CASSLRTGYQPQHF. The chain is built from TRBV6-2 or TRBV6-3 and TRBJ1-5, with TRBD1 as a possible D gene (6 bases). CDR3 length: 14 residues. Germline V lookup: CDR1 MNHEY, CDR2 SVGEGT. The ends were cut back, 4 bases at V and 7 bases at J, with 14 bases in the middle.

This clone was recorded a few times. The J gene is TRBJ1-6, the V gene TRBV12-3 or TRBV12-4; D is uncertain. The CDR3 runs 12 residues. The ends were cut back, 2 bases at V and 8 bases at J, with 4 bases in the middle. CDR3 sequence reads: CASSLTDSPLHF. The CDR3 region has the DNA TGTGCCAGCAGTTTAACGGATTCACCCCTCCACTTT.

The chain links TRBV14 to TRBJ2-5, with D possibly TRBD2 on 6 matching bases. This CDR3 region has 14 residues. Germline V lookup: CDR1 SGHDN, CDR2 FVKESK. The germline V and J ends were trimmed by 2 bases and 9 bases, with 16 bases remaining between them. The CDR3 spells CASSQSPLSGAQYF. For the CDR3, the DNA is TGTGCCAGCAGCCAATCACCGCTGTCGGGGGCCCAGTACTTC.

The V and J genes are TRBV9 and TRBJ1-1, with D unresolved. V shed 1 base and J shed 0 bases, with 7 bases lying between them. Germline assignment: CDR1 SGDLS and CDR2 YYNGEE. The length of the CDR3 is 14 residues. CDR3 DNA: TGTGCCAGCAGCGTACAGGCCATGAACACTGAAGCTTTCTTT. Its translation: CASSVQAMNTEAFF.

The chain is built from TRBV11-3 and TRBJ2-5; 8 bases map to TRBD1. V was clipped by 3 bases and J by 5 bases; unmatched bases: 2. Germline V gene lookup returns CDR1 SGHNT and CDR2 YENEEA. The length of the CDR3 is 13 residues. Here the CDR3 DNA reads TGTGCCAGCAGCTTCGACAGGGGTGAGACCCAGTACTTC. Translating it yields CASSFDRGETQYF.

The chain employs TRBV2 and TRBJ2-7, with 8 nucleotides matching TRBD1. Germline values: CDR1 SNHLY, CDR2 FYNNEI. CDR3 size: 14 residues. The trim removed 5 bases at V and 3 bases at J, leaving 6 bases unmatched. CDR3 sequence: CASSTGTGYYEQYF. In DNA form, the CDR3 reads TGTGCCAGCAGTACCGGGACAGGCTACTACGAGCAGTACTTC.

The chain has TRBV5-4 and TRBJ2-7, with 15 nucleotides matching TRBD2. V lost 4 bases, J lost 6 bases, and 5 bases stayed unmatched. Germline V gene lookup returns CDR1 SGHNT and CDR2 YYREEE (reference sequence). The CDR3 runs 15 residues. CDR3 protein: CASSTGLAGGGEQYF. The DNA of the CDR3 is TGTGCCAGCAGCACGGGACTAGCGGGAGGCGGCGAGCAGTACTTC. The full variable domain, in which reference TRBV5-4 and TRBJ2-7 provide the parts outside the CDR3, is ETGVTQSPTHLIKTRGQQVTLRCSSQSGHNTVSWYQQALGQGPQFIFQYYREEENGRGNFPPRFSGLQFPNYSSELNVNALELDDSALYLCASSTGLAGGGEQYFGPGTRLTVT.

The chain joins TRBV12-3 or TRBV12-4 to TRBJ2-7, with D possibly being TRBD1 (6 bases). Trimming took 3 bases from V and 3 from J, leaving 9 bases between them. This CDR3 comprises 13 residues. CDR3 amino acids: CASSLNRVYEQYF. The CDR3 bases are TGTGCCAGCAGTTTGAACAGGGTCTACGAGCAGTACTTC.

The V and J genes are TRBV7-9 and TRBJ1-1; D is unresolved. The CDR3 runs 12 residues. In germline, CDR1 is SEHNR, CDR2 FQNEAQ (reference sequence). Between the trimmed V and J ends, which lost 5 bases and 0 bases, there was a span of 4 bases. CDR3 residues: CASSLLNTEAFF. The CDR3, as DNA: TGTGCCAGCAGCCTTCTGAACACTGAAGCTTTCTTT.

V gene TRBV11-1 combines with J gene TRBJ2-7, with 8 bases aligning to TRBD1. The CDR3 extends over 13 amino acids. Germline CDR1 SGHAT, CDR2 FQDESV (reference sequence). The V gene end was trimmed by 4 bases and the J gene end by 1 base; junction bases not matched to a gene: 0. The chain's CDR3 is CASSWDRSYEQYF. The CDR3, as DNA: TGTGCCAGCAGCTGGGACAGGTCCTACGAGCAGTACTTC.

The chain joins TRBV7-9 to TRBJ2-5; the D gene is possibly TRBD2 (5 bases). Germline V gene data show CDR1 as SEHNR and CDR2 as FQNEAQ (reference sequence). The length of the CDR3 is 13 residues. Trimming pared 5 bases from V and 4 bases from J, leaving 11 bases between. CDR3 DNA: TGTGCCAGCAGCCTCATTGAGGGAGAGACCCAGTACTTC. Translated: CASSLIEGETQYF.

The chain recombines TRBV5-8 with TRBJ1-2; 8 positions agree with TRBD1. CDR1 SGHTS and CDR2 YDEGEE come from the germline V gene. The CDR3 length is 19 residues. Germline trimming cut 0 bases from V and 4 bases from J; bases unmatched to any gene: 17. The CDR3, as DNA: TGTGCCAGCAGCTTGGGACAGGGGTCTAAGGGTGGTTTCGGCTATGGCTACACCTTC. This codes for CASSLGQGSKGGFGYGYTF.

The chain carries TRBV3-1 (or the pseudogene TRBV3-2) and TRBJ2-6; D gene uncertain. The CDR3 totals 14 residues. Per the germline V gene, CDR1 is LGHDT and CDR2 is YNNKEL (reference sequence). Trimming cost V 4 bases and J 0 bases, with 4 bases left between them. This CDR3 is CASSPSSGANVLTF. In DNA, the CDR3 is TGTGCCAGCAGCCCCTCCTCTGGGGCCAACGTCCTGACTTTC.

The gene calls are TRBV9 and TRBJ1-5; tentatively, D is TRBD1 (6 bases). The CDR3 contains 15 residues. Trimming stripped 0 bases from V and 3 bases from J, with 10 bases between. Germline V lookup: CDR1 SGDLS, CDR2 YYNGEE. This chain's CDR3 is CASSVGGQLNQPQHF. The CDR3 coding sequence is TGTGCCAGCAGCGTAGGAGGACAGCTCAATCAGCCCCAGCATTTT.

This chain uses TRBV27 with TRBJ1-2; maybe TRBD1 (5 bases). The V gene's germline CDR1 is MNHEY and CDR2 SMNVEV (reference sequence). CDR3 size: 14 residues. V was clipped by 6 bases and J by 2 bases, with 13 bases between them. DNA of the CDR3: TGTGCCAGCAGCCTTAGGGGCAGAAACTATGGCTACACCTTC. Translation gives CASSLRGRNYGYTF.

CDR3 DNA sequence: TGTGCCAGCAGCTTACAGGCTAGCGGGGGGGAGACCCAGTACTTC. This encodes CASSLQASGGETQYF. The chain employs TRBV7-6 and TRBJ2-5, with 11 positions matching TRBD2. The CDR3 totals 15 residues. Germline CDR1 and CDR2: SGHVS and FNYEAQ. With 2 bases clipped from V and 5 bases from J, the junction kept 4 bases outside the gene matches.

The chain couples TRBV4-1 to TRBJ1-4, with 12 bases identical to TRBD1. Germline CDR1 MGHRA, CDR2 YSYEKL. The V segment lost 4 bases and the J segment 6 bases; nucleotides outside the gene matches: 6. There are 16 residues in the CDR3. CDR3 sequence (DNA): TGCGCCAGCAGCCCGGTCGGGACAGGGGGCGATGAAAAACTGTTTTTT. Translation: CASSPVGTGGDEKLFF.

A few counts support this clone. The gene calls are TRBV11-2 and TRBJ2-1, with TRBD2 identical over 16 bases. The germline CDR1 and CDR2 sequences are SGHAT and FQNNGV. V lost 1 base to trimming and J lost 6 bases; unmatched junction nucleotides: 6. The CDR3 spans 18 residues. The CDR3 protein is CASSLAGGTSGRGNEQFF. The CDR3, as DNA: TGTGCCAGCAGCTTAGCCGGCGGGACTAGCGGGAGGGGCAATGAGCAGTTCTTC.

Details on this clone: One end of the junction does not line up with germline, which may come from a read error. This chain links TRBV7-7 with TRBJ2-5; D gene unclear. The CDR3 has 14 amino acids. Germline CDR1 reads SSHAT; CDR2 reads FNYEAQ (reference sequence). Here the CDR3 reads CASSLAKCRETQYF. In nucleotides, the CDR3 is TGTGCTAGCAGCTTAGCCAAGTGCCGGGAGACCCAGTACTTC. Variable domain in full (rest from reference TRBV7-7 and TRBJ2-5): GAGVSQSPRYKVTKRGQDVTLRCDPISSHATLYWYQQALGQGPEFLTYFNYEAQPDKSGLPSDRFSAERPEGSISTLTIQRTEQRDSAMYRCASSLAKCRETQYFGPGTRLLVL.

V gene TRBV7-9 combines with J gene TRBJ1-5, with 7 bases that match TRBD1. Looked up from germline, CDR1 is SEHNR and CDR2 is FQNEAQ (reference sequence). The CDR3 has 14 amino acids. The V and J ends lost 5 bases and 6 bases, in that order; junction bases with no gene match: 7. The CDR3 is CASSPTGASQPQHF. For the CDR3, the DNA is TGTGCCAGCAGCCCTACAGGGGCGAGTCAGCCCCAGCATTTT.